This T cell receptor (beta chain) derives from a study of CD8+ T cells in alopecia areata. As to treatment: oral pan-JAK inhibitor, 5-10 mg twice daily. On this clone itself: The antigen is undetermined.

Germline CDR1 is LNHDA and CDR2 is SQIVND (reference sequence). The V end was cut by 1 base, the J end by 5 bases, with 9 bases between. The CDR3 is made up of 13 amino acids. Study-wide results and limits: Sequence data from scalp samples additionally include resident alphabeta T cells of normal skin.

Isolated RNA was reverse transcribed into cDNA used as the sequencing template. The protocol was immunoSEQ multiplex PCR, while the TCRdb copy is restricted to in-frame clones and leaves out a portion. Here the sample spans 180,000 or so clones, 40% to 65% being singletons. The sequenced sample was CD8+ T cells sorted from blood, obtained at approximately week 52, from a patient treated with tofacitinib. The V call is TRBV19, the J call TRBJ2-7, with D tentatively TRBD1 (6 bases). The receptor's source is a human donor with alopecia areata. DNA of the CDR3: TGTGCCAGTAGTATAGTAGGGGGAGACGAGCAGTACTTC. Translated, it gives CASSIVGGDEQYF.